Listed here is a single TCR beta chain. Its antigen remains undetermined. No base-level quality is on record; no much larger clone is a single base apart. According to the germline V gene, CDR1 reads ENHRY and CDR2 reads SYGVKD. Reading from cysteine to phenylalanine, the CDR3 counts 14 amino acids. Just the 42-base CDR3 DNA is kept, in frame starting at base 1. A distance of 13 bases separates the germline ends of V and J, which lose 7 bases and 4 bases respectively. This sample was taken from a study of T cell clones after liver transplantation (dated by TCRdb to between 2018 and 2021). Describing the broader study: The samples were obtained from ITN030ST, a randomized trial that attempted immunosuppression withdrawal within 2 years after liver transplantation. Donor-reactive T cell clones were identified using TCRbeta sequencing after a pre-transplant mixed lymphocyte reaction and were then followed in post-transplant blood. As an antigen-independent comparator for the donor-reactive sequences, third party-reactive TCRbeta sequences from pre-transplant MLRs were identified as well. Tolerance meant complete immunosuppression withdrawal for at least one year without liver enzymes rising beyond twice the upper limit of normal. Of the eight recipients, a few were HCV-positive, while the remaining recipients had been transplanted for non-autoimmune, non-viral indications. Blood samples were collected pre-transplant, pre-randomization before withdrawal, and post-randomization after either full withdrawal or failed withdrawal. A cohort of 8 liver transplant recipients was studied, of whom 3 were classified as tolerant and 5 as non-tolerant. No induction therapy was given to the subjects, and standard immunosuppression was administered until randomization at 12-24 months post-transplant.

The time point label, as the study defines it: pre-transplant. Thawed unstimulated PBMCs were stained for CD3, CD4 and CD8 and FACS-sorted into CD3+CD4+ and CD3+CD8+ populations. All 8 studied subjects were randomized to immunosuppression withdrawal. Genomic DNA was isolated with the Qiagen DNeasy Blood and Tissue Kit. High-throughput TCRbeta CDR3 sequencing of frozen genomic DNA was performed by immunoSEQ, including PCR amplification, mapping, bias correction and internal controls. As for the original processing: Only productive rearrangements were retained, with each unique TCRbeta sequence defined by its CDR3 nucleotide sequence together with its V and J gene. For a sequence to be called donor-reactive, it needed a frequency of at least 0.01% and at least 5-fold expansion in CFSE-low cells compared with unstimulated pre-transplant cells. Per-subject minimum frequency thresholds, based on the lowest-template unstimulated sample, ensured at least 90% detection power. Jensen-Shannon divergence between the top 1000 TCRbeta sequences after and before transplant was used to measure repertoire turnover. Changes in detection of donor-reactive sequences were assessed with two-sided Fisher's exact tests. The clones in this table, taken by TCRdb from immuneACCESS, are in-frame only. Not every clone is retained; where verified, under half of the shortfall comes from an unresolved V gene, and the cause of the rest is unknown. D and trimming were read from the DNA, whereas the V and J calls and clone size are those reported in that table. This sample lists about 72,000 clones; over 85% were detected once. Approximately 2.6% of the sample is taken by the ten largest.

On the study overall, not on this receptor specifically: In two subjects, low numbers of available donor cells limited the measurable donor-reactive repertoire. In 5 of 8 subjects, circulating donor-reactive CD4 TCRbeta sequences decreased significantly after transplant, regardless of tolerance or HCV status. The conclusions were considered preliminary, being limited by small, heterogeneous patient numbers and non-standardized post-transplant time points. Since no allograft tissue specimens were available, donor-reactive T cells may have migrated into the graft instead of being deleted. When repertoire turnover was accounted for, significantly reduced detection of donor-reactive sequences was found in 7 of 8 subjects for CD4 and in 8 of 8 subjects for CD8. The decline in donor-reactive sequences exceeded the decline in third party-reactive sequences, suggesting partial antigen-specific deletion that was unrelated to withdrawal success.

The receptor was derived from a human donor who received a liver transplant. This specimen consisted of CD4+ T cells from blood, obtained before liver transplant. This chain is built from TRBV10-3 and TRBJ2-2, with the D segment identity uncertain. Here is the DNA: TGTGCCATCATGGGTGCCGATCTCACCGGGGAGCTGTTTTTT. Its protein is CAIMGADLTGELFF.